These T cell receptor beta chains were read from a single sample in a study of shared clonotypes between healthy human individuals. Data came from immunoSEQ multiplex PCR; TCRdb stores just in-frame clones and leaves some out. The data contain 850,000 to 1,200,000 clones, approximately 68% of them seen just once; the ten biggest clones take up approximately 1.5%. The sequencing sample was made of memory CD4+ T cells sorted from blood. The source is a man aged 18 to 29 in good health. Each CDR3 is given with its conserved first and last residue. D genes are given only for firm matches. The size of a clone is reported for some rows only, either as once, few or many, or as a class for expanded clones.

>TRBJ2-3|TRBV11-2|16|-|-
CASSLQGGFSTDTQYF
TGTGCCAGCAGCTTACAGGGGGGCTTTAGCACAGATACGCAGTATTTT
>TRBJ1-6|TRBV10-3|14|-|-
CAISEYVDNSPLHF
TGTGCCATCAGTGAGTACGTCGATAATTCACCCCTCCACTTT
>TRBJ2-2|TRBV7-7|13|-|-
CASSLVMSGELFF
TGTGCTAGCAGCTTAGTTATGAGCGGGGAGCTGTTTTTT
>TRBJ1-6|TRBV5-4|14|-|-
CASSLDSYNSPLHF
TGTGCCAGCAGCCTGGACAGCTATAATTCACCCCTCCACTTT
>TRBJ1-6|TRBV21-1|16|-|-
CASRKQGAARNSPLHF
TGTGCCAGCAGAAAACAGGGGGCGGCAAGAAATTCACCCCTCCACTTT
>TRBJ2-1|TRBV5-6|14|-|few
CASSLASFYNEQFF
TGTGCCAGCAGCTTGGCTAGCTTCTACAATGAGCAGTTCTTC
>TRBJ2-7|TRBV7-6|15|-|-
CASSLSTGRAYEQYF
TGTGCCAGCAGCTTAAGTACAGGGCGGGCCTACGAGCAGTACTTC
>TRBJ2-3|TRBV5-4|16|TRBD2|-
CASSLGAGGPGDTQYF
TGTGCCAGCAGCTTGGGTGCGGGAGGGCCCGGAGATACGCAGTATTTT
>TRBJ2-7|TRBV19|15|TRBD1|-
CASREGGQGAYEQYF
TGTGCCAGCCGCGAAGGGGGACAGGGGGCTTACGAGCAGTACTTC
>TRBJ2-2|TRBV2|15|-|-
CASGGNRGDGGELFF
TGTGCCAGCGGCGGGAACAGGGGCGATGGCGGGGAGCTGTTTTTT
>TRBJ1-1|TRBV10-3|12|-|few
CAISAQDTEAFF
TGTGCCATCAGCGCCCAGGACACTGAAGCTTTCTTT
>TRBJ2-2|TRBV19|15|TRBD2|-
CASSRGLAGAGELFF
TGTGCCAGTAGTCGGGGACTAGCGGGTGCCGGGGAGCTGTTTTTT
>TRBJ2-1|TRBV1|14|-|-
CASSLSPVAGEQFF
TGCGCCAGCAGCTTATCGCCCGTAGCGGGGGAGCAGTTCTTC
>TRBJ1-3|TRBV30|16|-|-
CAWSVQDRSSGNTIYF
TGTGCCTGGAGTGTACAAGACAGAAGCTCTGGAAACACCATATATTTT
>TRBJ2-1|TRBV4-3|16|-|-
CASSQDWMISYNEQFF
TGCGCCAGCAGCCAAGATTGGATGATCTCCTACAATGAGCAGTTCTTC
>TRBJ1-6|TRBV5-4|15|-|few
CASSLASQGYSPLHF
TGTGCCAGCAGCTTGGCCAGTCAGGGCTATTCACCCCTCCACTTT
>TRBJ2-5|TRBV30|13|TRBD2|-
CAWSLAGVETQYF
TGTGCCTGGAGTCTAGCGGGAGTGGAGACCCAGTACTTC
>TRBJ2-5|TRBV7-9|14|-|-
CASSLGPVPETQYF
TGTGCCAGCAGCTTAGGACCGGTCCCAGAGACCCAGTACTTC
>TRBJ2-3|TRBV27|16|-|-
CASIRLPHEGTDTQYF
TGTGCCAGCATCCGATTACCCCACGAAGGCACAGATACGCAGTATTTT
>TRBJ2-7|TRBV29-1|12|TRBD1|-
CSVGQGSYEQYF
TGCAGCGTCGGACAGGGCTCCTACGAGCAGTACTTC